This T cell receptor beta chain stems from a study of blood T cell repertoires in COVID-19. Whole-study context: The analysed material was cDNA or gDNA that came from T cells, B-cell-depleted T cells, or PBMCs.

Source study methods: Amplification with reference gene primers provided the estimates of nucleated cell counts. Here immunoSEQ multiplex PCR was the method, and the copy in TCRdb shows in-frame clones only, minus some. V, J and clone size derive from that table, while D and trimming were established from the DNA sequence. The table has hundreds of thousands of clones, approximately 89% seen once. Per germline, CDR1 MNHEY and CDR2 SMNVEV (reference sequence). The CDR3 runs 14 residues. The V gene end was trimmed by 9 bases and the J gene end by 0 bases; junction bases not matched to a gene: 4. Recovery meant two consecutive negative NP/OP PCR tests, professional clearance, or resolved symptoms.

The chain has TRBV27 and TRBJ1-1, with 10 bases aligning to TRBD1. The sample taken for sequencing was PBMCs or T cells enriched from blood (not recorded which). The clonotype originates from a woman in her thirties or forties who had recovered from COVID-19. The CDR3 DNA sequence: TGTGCCAGTCGACAGGGGGCCGTGAACACTGAAGCTTTCTTT. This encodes CASRQGAVNTEAFF.